A single T cell receptor (beta chain) is shown here with its context. The target of this receptor is not known. No base quality information exists; no much larger clone differs at one position. The data were obtained in a study of blood T cells in healthy people across ages (dated by TCRdb to about 2015). Concerning the study at large: In model experiments, template switching captured roughly one uniquely barcoded TCR beta cDNA molecule for every two T cells. Four age groups were formed from the donors: young (average roughly 15 years), middle-aged (more than 35), aged (around 62) and long-lived (about 75). To avoid experimental bias, donors of different ages were distributed randomly across sequencing lanes. Using deep sequencing normalized with unique cDNA molecular identifiers, the study measured how TCR beta repertoire diversity changes with age. The study analyzed two additional independent replicas of 1 million unique cDNA reads from the same blood draw for two donors, one aged 18 to 30 and one aged 80 or older.

Overall study outcomes, separate from this receptor: Compared with the aged group, more naive CD4+ T cells, fewer expanded clones and increased TCR diversity were shown by the long-lived group, suggesting age selection. A strong correlation was found between observed TCR beta diversity and the percentage of naive T cells measured by flow cytometry. Conclusive comparison of naive and antigen-experienced compartments was prevented by the profiling of bulk unsorted PBMCs. Estimates of total diversity based on one million sequenced T cells were regarded as lower bounds and as underestimates. As age increased, observed TCR beta diversity per million T cells dropped in a roughly linear way, and a significant reduction was already evident by age about 40. Because donor CMV infection status was unknown, age-related changes in expanded clonotypes were potentially confounded.

Library preparation employed 5' RACE. The instrument was an Illumina HiSeq 2500. A second about 7 to 12 cycle PCR used a sample-barcoded 5' primer and a J-beta primer mix. A unique molecular identifier was introduced onto each TCR beta cDNA molecule by a template-switch 5' adaptor carrying 12 random nucleotides. At least 3 million CDR3-containing paired-end reads were obtained from each sample. First-strand cDNA synthesis was performed from all RNA using the Mint cDNA synthesis kit, with priming by a TRBC-specific oligonucleotide. All cDNA was treated with uracil-DNA glycosylase and then went through a first 18-cycle PCR with the universal primers M1SS and BC2_uni_R. Per the authors' processing: Each sample was normalized by randomly selecting 1 million high-quality reads, each carrying a distinct molecular identifier. Instead of being binned into consensus sequences, reads that shared molecular identifiers were thrown out. MiTCR, run with a Q25 quality threshold and the strictest error-elimination algorithm, handled CDR3 identification, clonotype clustering and error correction. A nonparametric unseen species model with Euler transformation was used to estimate a lower bound on total TCR beta diversity. TCRdb took the public reads, trimmed them with fastp at Q25, ran MiXCR for clone calling and kept in-frame beta chains. CDR3 protein duplicates are merged, each entry listing the most common genes and DNA. The V and J calls were determined by TCRdb, not by the authors. The sample table shows around 900,000 distinct CDR3 sequences, and approximately 50% are seen once. The ten largest clones capture 20% to 25% of the sample.

Systemically healthy Caucasian individuals from Russia, about 38 in total and aged roughly 6 to 90 years, were included as donors. Roughly 9.5 milliliters of peripheral blood were drawn from each donor into EDTA-treated Vacutainer tubes. Ficoll-Paque density-gradient centrifugation was used to isolate PBMCs, with at least 6 million obtained per sample. Trizol reagent was used to extract total RNA from PBMCs, with at least 5.5 micrograms per sample. Naive CD45RAhigh/CD27high T cell percentages were measured by flow cytometry on a PBMC aliquot from every donor. The receptor's source is a woman aged 55-70 years in good health. Specimen: blood.

The DNA sequence follows: TGTGCCAGCAGTTATGATCTAGCGGGCAATGAGTTCTTC. Translated, it reads CASSYDLAGNEFF. The V gene is TRBV5-6 and the J gene is TRBJ2-1; 8 bases in between match TRBD2. CDR1 and CDR2 were assigned from the germline V gene as SGHDT and YYEEEE. The CDR3 runs 13 amino acids, cysteine and phenylalanine included. The entry retains the CDR3 DNA only, 39 bases that are in frame from base 1. Unmatched junction bases come to 12, with V trimmed by 5 bases and J by 14 bases.